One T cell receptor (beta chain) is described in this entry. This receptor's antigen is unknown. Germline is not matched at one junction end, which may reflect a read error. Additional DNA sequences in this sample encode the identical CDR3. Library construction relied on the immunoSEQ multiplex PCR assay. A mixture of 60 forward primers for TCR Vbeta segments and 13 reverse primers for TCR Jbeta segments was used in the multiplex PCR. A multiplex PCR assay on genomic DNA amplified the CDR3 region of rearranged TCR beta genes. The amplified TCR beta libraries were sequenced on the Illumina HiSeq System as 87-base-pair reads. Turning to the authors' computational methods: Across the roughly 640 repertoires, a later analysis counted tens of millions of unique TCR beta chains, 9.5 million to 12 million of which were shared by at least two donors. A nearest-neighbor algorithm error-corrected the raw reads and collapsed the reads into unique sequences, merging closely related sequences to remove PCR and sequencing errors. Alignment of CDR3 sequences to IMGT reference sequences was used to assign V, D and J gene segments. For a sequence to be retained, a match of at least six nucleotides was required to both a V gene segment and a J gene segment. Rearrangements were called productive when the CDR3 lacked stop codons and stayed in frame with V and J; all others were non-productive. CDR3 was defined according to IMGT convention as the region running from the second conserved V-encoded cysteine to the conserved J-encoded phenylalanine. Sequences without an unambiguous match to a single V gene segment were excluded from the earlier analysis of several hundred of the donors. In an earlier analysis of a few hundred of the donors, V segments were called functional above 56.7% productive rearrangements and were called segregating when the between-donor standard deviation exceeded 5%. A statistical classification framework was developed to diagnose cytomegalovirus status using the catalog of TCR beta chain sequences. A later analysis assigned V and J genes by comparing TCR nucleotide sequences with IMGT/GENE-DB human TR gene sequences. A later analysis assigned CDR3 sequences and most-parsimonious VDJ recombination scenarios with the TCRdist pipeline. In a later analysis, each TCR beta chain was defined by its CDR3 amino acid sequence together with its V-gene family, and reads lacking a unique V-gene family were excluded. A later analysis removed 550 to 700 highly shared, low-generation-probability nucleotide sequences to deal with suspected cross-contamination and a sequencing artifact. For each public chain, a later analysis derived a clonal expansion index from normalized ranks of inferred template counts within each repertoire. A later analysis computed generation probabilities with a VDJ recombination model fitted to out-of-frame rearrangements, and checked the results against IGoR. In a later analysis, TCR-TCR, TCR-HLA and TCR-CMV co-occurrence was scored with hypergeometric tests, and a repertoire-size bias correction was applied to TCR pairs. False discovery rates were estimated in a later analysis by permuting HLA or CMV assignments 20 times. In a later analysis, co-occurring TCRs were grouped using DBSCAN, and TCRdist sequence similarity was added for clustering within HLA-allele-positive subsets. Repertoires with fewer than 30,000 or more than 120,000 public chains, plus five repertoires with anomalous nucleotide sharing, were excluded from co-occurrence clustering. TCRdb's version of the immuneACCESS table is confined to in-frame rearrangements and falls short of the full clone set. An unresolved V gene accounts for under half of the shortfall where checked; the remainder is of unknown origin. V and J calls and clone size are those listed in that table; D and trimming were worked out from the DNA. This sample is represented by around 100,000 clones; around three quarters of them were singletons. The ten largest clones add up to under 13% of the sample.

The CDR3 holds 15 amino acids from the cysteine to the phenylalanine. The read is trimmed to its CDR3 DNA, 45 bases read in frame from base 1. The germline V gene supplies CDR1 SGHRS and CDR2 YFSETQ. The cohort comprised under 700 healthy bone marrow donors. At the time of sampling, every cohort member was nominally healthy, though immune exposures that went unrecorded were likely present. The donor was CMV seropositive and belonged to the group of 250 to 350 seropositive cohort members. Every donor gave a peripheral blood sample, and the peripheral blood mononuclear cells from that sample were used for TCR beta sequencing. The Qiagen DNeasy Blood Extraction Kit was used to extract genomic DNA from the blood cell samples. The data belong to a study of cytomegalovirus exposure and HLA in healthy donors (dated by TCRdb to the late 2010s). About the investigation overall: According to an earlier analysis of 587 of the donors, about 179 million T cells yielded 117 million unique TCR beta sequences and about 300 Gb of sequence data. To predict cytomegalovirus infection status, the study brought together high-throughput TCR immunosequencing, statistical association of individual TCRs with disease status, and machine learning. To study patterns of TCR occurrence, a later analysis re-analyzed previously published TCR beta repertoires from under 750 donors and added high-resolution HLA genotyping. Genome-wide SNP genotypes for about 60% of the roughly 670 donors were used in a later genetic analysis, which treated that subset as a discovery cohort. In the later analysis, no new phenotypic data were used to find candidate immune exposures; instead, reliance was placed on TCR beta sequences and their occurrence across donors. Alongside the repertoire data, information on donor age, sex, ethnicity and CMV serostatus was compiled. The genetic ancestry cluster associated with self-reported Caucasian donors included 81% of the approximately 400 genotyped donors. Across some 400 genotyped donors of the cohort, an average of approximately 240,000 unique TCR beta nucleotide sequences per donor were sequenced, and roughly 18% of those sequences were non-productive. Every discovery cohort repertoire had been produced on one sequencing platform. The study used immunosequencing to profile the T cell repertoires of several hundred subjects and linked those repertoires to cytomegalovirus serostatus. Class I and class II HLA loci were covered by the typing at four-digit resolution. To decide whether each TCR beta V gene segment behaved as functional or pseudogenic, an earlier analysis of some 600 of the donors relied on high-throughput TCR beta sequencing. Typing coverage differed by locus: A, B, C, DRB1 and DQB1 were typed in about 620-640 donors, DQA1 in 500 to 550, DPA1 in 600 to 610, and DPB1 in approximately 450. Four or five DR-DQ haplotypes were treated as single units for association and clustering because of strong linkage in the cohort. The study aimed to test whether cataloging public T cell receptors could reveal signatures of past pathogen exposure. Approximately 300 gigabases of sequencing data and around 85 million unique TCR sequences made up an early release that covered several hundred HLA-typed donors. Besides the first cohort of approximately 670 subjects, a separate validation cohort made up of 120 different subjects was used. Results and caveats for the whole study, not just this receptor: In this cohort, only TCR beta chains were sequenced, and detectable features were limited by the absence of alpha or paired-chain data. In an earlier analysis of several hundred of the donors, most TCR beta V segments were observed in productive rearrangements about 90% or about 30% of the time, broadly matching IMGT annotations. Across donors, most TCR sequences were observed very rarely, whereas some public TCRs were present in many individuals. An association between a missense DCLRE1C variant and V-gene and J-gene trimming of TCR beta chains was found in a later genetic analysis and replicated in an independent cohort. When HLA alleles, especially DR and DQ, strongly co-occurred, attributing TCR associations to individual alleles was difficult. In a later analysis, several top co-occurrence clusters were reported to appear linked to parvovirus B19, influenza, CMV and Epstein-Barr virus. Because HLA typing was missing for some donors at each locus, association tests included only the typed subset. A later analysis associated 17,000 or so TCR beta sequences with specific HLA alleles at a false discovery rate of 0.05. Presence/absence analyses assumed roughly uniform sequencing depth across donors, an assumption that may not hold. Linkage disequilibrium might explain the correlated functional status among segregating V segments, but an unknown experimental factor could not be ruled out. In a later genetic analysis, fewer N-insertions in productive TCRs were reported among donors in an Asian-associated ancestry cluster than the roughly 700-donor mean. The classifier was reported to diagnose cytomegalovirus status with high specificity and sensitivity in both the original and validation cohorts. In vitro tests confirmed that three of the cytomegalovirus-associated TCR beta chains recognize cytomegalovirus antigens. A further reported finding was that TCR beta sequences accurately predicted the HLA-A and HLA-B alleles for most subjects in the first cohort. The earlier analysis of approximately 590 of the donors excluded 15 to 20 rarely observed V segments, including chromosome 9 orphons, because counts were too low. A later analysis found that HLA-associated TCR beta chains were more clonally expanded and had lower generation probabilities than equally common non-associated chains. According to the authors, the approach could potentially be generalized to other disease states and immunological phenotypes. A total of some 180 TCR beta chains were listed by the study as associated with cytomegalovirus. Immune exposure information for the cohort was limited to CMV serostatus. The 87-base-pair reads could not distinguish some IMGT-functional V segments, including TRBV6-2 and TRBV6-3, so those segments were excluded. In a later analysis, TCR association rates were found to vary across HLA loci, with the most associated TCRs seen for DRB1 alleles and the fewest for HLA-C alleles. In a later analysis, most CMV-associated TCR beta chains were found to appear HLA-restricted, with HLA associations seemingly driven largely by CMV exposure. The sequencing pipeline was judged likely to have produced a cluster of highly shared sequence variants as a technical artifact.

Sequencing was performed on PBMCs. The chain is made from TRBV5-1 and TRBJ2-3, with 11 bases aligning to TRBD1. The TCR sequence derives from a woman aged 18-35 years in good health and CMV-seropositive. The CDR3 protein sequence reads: CASSLRTGGTDTQYF. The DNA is TGCGCCAGCAGCCTCCGGACAGGGGGCACCGATACGCAGTATTTT.